This entry lists 14 T cell receptor beta chains sequenced from one sample in a study of blood T cell repertoires in COVID-19. Only in-frame clones appear in the TCRdb table, and some are missing; sequencing was by immunoSEQ multiplex PCR. This table holds fewer than 250,000 clones, over 80% found once. Sequencing used PBMCs or T cells enriched from blood (not recorded which). These receptors came from a woman in her forties who had recovered from COVID-19.

V is TRBV6-5 and J is TRBJ2-7; the match to TRBD1 covers 7 bases. The length of the CDR3 is 14 residues. Germline CDR1 MNHEY, CDR2 SVGAGI. The V and J ends lost 11 bases and 0 bases, in that order; junction bases with no gene match: 10. The CDR3 loop is CASRGRISSYEQYV. DNA of the CDR3: TGTGCCTCCAGGGGGAGAATTAGCTCCTACGAGCAGTACGTC.

As to this clone: Additional DNA sequences in this sample encode the identical CDR3. V and J are TRBV18 and TRBJ2-5; no definite D call. There are 13 residues in the CDR3. Germline CDR1 KGHSH, CDR2 LQKENI. V was trimmed by 3 bases and J by 5 bases, leaving 10 bases between them. In nucleotides, the CDR3 is TGTGCCAGCTCACCTACGGGTGGGGAGACCCAGTACTTC. Translation gives CASSPTGGETQYF. The full variable domain, its missing parts supplied by reference TRBV18 and TRBJ2-5, is NAGVMQNPRHLVRRRGQEARLRCSPMKGHSHVYWYRQLPEEGLKFMVYLQKENIIDESGMPKERFSAEFPKEGPSILRIQQVVRGDSAAYFCASSPTGGETQYFGPGTRLLVL.

This clone was seen only a few times. The chain uses TRBV28 and TRBJ1-5; 9 bases match TRBD1. This CDR3 has 15 residues. Looked up from germline, CDR1 is MDHEN and CDR2 is SYDVKM. Losses at the gene ends were 6 bases for V and 4 bases for J; bases not matched to a gene: 7. The CDR3 sequence: CASSRRTGENQPQHF. CDR3 bases: TGTGCCAGCAGCCGCAGGACAGGGGAGAATCAGCCCCAGCATTTT.

The rearrangement links TRBV9 to TRBJ1-2, with TRBD1 identical over 7 bases. Germline V gives CDR1 SGDLS, CDR2 YYNGEE. The CDR3 loop spans 14 amino acids. Unmatched junction bases numbered 4, after V lost 0 bases and J lost 5 bases. This chain's CDR3 is CASSVGQGEYGYTF. The CDR3 DNA sequence: TGTGCCAGCAGCGTAGGGCAGGGGGAATATGGCTACACCTTC.

This clone has just a few counts. V is TRBV10-3 and J is TRBJ2-7; TRBD2 aligns across 14 bases. Germline V CDR1 and CDR2: ENHRY, SYGVKD. There are 15 residues in the CDR3. V lost 6 bases, J lost 2 bases, and 3 bases stayed unmatched. The DNA of the CDR3 is TGTGCCATCAGCCCGACTAGCGGGAGGGCCTACGAGCAGTACGTC. Translated: CAISPTSGRAYEQYV.

J is TRBJ2-6 and V is TRBV18, with D possibly TRBD1 on 7 matching bases. CDR3 length: 17 amino acids. Per germline, CDR1 KGHSH and CDR2 LQKENI. V was cut by 8 bases and J by 0 bases, with 17 bases left in between. Here the CDR3 DNA reads TGTGCCAGCCGGCGGGACAGACTAGGCTCTGGGGCCAACGTCCTGACTTTC. Amino acids: CASRRDRLGSGANVLTF.

The count of this clone is one. The junction departs from the called germline gene at one end, perhaps through a read error. The rearrangement links TRBV5-5 to TRBJ1-3, with D possibly TRBD1 on 5 matching bases. Germline CDR1 SGHKS, CDR2 YYEKEE (reference sequence). The CDR3 is made up of 13 amino acids. CDR3 sequence: CASTLQGGDTIYF. CDR3 coding DNA: TGTGCCAGCACCTTGCAGGGCGGAGACACCATATATTTT.

The chain carries TRBV7-9 and TRBJ1-2; D is ambiguous. The CDR3 is 12 residues long. V lost 6 bases and J lost 3, with 8 bases in between. Germline V CDR1 and CDR2: SEHNR, FQNEAQ (reference sequence). CDR3 amino acids: CASSWGDYGYTF. CDR3 in DNA: TGTGCCAGCAGTTGGGGAGACTATGGCTACACCTTC. Together with reference TRBV7-9 and TRBJ1-2, the CDR3 gives the full variable domain: DTGVSQNPRHKITKRGQNVTFRCDPISEHNRLYWYRQTLGQGPEFLTYFQNEAQLEKSRLLSDRFSAERPKGSFSTLEIQRTEQGDSAMYLCASSWGDYGYTFGSGTRLTVV.

The chain couples TRBV28 to TRBJ2-1; D remains unclear. CDR1 is MDHEN, CDR2 SYDVKM, per germline. The CDR3 sequence is 12 residues long. The V and J ends lost 7 bases and 3 bases respectively, with 7 bases between them. CDR3 bases: TGTGCCAGCACCACCGGCTACAATGAGCAGTTCTTC. Translation: CASTTGYNEQFF.

The chain recombines TRBV24-1 with TRBJ2-3, with D perhaps matching TRBD2 (5 bases). The V end was cut by 3 bases, the J end by 2 bases, with 11 bases between. CDR3 length equals 15 residues. Germline V gene sequence: CDR1 KGHDR, CDR2 SFDVKD. The CDR3 sequence: CATSDQRSPTDTQYF. CDR3 sequence (DNA): TGTGCCACCAGTGATCAGCGGAGCCCCACAGATACGCAGTATTTT.

V is TRBV27 and J is TRBJ1-4; 10 bases fit TRBD1. The V gene's germline CDR1 is MNHEY and CDR2 SMNVEV (reference sequence). V was pared by 6 bases and J by 6 bases, with 7 bases of the junction left unmatched. This CDR3 is built from 15 residues. Here the CDR3 reads CASSPLGTGDEKLFF. The CDR3 DNA sequence: TGTGCCAGCAGCCCACTCGGGACAGGGGATGAAAAACTGTTTTTT.

This sequence joins TRBV10-3 and TRBJ2-1; D not resolved. Trimming removed 3 bases from V and 7 bases from J, with 4 bases in between. This CDR3 has 11 residues. Germline V gene lookup returns CDR1 ENHRY and CDR2 SYGVKD. The CDR3: CAISDNNEQFF. CDR3 DNA: TGTGCCATCAGTGACAATAATGAGCAGTTCTTC.

The chain joins TRBV7-2 to TRBJ1-1; 8 positions match TRBD1. The CDR3 is made up of 14 amino acids. Germline CDR1 is SGHTA and CDR2 is FQGNSA. After removal of 6 bases from V and 1 base from J, the junction contained 4 bases not matched to a gene. The CDR3 here is CASSPTGGNTEAFF. CDR3 in DNA: TGTGCCAGCAGTCCAACAGGGGGGAACACTGAAGCTTTCTTT.

The V and J genes are TRBV9 and TRBJ2-3, with 14 bases identical to TRBD2. Germline lookup yields CDR1 SGDLS and CDR2 YYNGEE. The CDR3 runs 16 residues. With V trimmed by 4 bases and J by 12 bases, 13 bases remained unmatched. Here the CDR3 DNA reads TGTGCCAGCAGCCCGTACACAGGGACTAGCGGGAGACTACAGTATTTT. Translation gives CASSPYTGTSGRLQYF.